This TCR beta chain was recorded in a study of T cell changes during pregnancy in multiple sclerosis. V was clipped by 5 bases and J by 7 bases, with 14 bases between them. The V gene's germline CDR1 is SEHNR and CDR2 FQNEAQ (reference sequence). This CDR3 has 13 amino acids. Using immunoSEQ multiplex PCR, the repertoire was profiled, and TCRdb retains in-frame clones only, with some absent. Among 22,000 or so clones, approximately 92% were seen once, and the ten largest hold roughly 7.4%. The sequence was obtained from a female donor with multiple sclerosis, enrolled in a pregnancy study. The gene calls are TRBV7-9 and TRBJ1-1; D remains ambiguous. This specimen consisted of CD8+ T cells from peripheral blood mononuclear cells, obtained in the third trimester of pregnancy. CDR3 in DNA: TGTGCCAGCAGCGGGAGCTCCGGCGGTGAAGCTTTCTTT. Its protein product is CASSGSSGGEAFF.